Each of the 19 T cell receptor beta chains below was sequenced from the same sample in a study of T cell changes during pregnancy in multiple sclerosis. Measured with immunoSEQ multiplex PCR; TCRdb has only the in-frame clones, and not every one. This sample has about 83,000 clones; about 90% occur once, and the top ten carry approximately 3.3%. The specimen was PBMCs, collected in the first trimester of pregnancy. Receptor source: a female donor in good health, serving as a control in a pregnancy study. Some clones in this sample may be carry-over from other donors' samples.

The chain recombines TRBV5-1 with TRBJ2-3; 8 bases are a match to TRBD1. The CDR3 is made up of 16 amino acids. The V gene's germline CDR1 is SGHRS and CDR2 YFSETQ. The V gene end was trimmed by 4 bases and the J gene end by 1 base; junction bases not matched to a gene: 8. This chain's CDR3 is CASSPPTGVGTDTQYF. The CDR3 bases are TGCGCCAGCAGCCCGCCGACAGGGGTTGGCACAGATACGCAGTATTTT.

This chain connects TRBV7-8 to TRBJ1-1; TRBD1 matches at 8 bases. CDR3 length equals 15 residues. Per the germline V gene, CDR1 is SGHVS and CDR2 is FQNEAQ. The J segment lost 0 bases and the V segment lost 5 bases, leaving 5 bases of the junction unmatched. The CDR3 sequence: CASSPEDRVNTEAFF. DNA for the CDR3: TGTGCCAGCAGCCCGGAGGACAGGGTGAACACTGAAGCTTTCTTT.

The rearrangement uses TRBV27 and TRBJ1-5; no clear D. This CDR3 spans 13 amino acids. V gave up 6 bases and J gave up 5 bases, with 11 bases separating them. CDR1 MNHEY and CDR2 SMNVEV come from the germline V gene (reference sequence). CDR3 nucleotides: TGTGCCAGCAGCGTGGGCCGCGATCAGCCCCAGCATTTT. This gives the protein CASSVGRDQPQHF.

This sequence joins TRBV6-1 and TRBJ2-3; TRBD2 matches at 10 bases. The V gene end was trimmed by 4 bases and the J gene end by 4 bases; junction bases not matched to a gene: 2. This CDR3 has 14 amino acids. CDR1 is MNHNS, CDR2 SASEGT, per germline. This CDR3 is CASSVAGGSDTQYF. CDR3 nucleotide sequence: TGTGCCAGCAGTGTAGCGGGAGGTTCAGATACGCAGTATTTT.

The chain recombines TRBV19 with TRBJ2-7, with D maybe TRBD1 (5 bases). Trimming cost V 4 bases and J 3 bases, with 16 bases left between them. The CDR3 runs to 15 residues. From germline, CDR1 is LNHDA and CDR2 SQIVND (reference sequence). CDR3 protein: CASSTTLDRLYEQYF. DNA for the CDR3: TGTGCCAGTAGTACGACCCTTGACAGACTCTACGAGCAGTACTTC.

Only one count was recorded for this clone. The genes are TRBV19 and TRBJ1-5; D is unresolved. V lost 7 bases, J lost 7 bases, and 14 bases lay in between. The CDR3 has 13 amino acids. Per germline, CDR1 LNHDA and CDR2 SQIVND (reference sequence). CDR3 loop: CASNSGIGQPQHF. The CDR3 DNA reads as TGTGCCAGTAATAGCGGGATTGGGCAGCCCCAGCATTTT.

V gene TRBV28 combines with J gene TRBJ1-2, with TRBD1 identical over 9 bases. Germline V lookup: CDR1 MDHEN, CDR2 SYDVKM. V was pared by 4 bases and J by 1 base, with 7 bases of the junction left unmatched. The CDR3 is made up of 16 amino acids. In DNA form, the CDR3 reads TGTGCCAGCAGTTCACCTAGACAGGGGGGTAACTATGGCTACACCTTC. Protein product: CASSSPRQGGNYGYTF.

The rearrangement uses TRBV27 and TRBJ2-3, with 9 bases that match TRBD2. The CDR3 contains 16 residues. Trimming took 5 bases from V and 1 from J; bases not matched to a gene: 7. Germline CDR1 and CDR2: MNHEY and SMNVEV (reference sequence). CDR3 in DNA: TGTGCCAGCAGTCCCCGAGTAGCGGGAGGCACAGATACGCAGTATTTT. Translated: CASSPRVAGGTDTQYF.

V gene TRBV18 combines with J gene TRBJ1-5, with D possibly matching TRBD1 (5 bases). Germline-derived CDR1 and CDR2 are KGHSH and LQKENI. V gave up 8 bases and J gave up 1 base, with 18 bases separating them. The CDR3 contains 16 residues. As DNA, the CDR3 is TGTGCCAGCACAAAATCAGGGATTGGGAGCAATCAGCCCCAGCATTTT. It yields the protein CASTKSGIGSNQPQHF. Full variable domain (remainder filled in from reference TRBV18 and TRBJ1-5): NAGVMQNPRHLVRRRGQEARLRCSPMKGHSHVYWYRQLPEEGLKFMVYLQKENIIDESGMPKERFSAEFPKEGPSILRIQQVVRGDSAAYFCASTKSGIGSNQPQHFGDGTRLSIL.

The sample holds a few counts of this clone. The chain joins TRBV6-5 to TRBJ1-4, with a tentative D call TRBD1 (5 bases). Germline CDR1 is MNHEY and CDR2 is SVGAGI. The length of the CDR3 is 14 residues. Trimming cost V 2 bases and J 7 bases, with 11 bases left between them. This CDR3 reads CASSYGQGSEKLFF. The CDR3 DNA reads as TGTGCCAGCAGTTACGGGCAGGGTTCTGAAAAACTGTTTTTT.

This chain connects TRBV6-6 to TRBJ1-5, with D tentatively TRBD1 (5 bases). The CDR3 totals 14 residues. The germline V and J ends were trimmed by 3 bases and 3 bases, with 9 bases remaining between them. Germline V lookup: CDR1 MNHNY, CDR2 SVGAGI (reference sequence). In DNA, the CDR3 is TGTGCCAGCAGTTATCTGGGGCCCAATCAGCCCCAGCATTTT. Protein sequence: CASSYLGPNQPQHF.

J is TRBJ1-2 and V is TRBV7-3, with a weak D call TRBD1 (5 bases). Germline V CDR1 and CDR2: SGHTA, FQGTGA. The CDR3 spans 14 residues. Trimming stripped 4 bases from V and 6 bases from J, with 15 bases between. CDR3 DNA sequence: TGTGCCAGCAGCTCAGGCCGGTTAGGGGATGGCTACACCTTC. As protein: CASSSGRLGDGYTF. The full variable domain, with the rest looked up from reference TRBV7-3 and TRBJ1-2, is GAGVSQTPSNKVTEKGKYVELRCDPISGHTALYWYRQSLGQGPEFLIYFQGTGAADDSGLPNDRFFAVRPEGSVSTLKIQRTERGDSAVYLCASSSGRLGDGYTFGSGTRLTVV.

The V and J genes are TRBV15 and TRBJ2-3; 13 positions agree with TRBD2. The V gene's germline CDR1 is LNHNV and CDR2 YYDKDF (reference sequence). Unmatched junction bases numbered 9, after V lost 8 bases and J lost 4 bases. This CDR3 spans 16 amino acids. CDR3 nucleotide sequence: TGTGCCACCGTCCGGACTAGCGGGAGTTTAGCAGATACGCAGTATTTT. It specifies CATVRTSGSLADTQYF.

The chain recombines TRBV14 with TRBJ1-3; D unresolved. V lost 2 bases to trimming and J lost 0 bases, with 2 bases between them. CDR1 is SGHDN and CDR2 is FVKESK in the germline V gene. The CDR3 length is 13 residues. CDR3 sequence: CASSQLSGNTIYF. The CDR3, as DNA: TGTGCCAGCAGCCAACTCTCTGGAAACACCATATATTTT. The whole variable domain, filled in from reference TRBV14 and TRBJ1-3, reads EAGVTQFPSHSVIEKGQTVTLRCDPISGHDNLYWYRRVMGKEIKFLLHFVKESKQDESGMPNNRFLAERTGGTYSTLKVQPAELEDSGVYFCASSQLSGNTIYFGEGSWLTVV.

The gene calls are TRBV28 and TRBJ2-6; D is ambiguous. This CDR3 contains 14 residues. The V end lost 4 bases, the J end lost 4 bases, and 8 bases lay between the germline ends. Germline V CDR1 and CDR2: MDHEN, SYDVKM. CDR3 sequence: CASSSPGGANVLTF. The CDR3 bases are TGTGCCAGCAGTTCCCCTGGCGGGGCCAACGTCCTGACTTTC.

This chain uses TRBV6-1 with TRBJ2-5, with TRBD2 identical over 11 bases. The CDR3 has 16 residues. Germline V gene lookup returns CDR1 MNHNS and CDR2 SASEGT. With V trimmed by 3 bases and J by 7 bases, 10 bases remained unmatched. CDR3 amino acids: CASSEAGTSGSGTQYF. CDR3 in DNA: TGTGCCAGCAGTGAGGCCGGGACTAGCGGTTCTGGGACCCAGTACTTC.

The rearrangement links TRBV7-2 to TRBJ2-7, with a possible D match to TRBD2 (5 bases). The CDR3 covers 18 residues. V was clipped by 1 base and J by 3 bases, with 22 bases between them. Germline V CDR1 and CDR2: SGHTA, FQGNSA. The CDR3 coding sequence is TGTGCCAGCAGCTTAGAGGAGCCCTCGAGGGTTTCGTTCTACGAGCAGTACTTC. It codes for CASSLEEPSRVSFYEQYF.

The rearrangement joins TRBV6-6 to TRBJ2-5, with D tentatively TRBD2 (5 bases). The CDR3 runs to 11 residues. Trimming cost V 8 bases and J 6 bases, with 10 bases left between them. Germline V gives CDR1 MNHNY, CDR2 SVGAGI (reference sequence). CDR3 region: CASVAGQTQYF. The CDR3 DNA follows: TGTGCCAGCGTGGCGGGCCAGACCCAGTACTTC.

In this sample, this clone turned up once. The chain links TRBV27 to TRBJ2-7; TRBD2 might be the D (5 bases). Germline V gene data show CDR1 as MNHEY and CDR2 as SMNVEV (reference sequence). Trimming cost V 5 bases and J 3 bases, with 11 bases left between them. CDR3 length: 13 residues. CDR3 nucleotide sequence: TGTGCCAGCAGTCTCGGCGCGGGCTACGAGCAGTACTTC. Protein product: CASSLGAGYEQYF.